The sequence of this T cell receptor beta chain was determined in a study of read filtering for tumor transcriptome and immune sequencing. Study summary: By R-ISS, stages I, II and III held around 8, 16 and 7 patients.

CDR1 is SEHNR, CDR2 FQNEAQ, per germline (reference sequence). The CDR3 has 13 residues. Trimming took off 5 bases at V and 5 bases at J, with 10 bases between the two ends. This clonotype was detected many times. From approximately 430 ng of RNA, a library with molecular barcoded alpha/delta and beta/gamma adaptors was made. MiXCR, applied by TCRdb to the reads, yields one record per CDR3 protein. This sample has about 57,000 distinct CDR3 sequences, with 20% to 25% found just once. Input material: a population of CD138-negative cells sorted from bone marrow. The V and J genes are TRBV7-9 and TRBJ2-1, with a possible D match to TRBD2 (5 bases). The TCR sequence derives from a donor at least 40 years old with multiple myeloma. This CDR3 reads CASSEGADNEQFF. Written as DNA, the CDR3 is TGTGCCAGCAGCGAGGGCGCCGACAATGAGCAGTTCTTC.